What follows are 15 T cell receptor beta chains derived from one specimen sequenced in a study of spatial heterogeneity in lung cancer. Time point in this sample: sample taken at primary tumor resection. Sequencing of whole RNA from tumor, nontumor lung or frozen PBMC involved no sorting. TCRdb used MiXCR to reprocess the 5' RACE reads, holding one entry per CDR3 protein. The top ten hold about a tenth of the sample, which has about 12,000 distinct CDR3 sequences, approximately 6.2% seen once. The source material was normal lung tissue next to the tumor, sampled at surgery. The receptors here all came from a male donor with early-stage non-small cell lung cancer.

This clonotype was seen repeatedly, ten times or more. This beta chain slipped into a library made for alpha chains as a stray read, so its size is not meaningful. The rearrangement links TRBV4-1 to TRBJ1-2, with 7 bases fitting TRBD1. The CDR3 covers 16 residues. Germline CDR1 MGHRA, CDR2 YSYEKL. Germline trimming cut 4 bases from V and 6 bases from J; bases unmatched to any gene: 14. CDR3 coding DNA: TGCGCCAGCAGCCCTAGAACAGGGGAAAGATCGAATGGCTACACCTTC. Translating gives CASSPRTGERSNGYTF.

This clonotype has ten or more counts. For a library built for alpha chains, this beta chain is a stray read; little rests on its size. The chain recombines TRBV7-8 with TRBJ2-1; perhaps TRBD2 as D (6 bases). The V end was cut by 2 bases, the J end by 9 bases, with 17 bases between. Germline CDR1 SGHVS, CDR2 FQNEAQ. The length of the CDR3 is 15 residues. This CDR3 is CASSLSGSQEGEQFF. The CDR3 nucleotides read TGTGCCAGCAGCTTATCGGGCTCCCAGGAGGGTGAGCAGTTCTTC. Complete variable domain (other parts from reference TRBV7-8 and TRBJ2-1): GAGVSQSPRYKVAKRGQDVALRCDPISGHVSLFWYQQALGQGPEFLTYFQNEAQLDKSGLPSDRFFAERPEGSVSTLKIQRTQQEDSAVYLCASSLSGSQEGEQFFGPGTRLTVL.

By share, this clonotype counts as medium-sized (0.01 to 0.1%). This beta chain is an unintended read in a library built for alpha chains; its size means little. Here the CDR3 reads CASSQDGVEGLGKNGYTF. The CDR3 DNA reads as TGCGCCAGCAGCCAAGATGGGGTCGAGGGGCTGGGGAAGAATGGCTACACCTTC. The chain is built from TRBV4-3 and TRBJ1-2; D is possibly TRBD1 (5 bases). This CDR3 has 18 residues. CDR1 and CDR2 (germline): LGHNA, YSLEER. The V end lost 0 bases, the J end lost 6 bases, and 23 bases lay between the germline ends.

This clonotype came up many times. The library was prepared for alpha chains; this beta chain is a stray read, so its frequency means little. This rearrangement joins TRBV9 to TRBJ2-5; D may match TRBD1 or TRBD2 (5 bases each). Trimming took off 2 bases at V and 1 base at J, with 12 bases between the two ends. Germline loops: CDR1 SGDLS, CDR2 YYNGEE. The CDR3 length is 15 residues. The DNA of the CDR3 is TGTGCCAGCAGCGTCGGACGGGGCAGCCAAGAGACCCAGTACTTC. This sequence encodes CASSVGRGSQETQYF.

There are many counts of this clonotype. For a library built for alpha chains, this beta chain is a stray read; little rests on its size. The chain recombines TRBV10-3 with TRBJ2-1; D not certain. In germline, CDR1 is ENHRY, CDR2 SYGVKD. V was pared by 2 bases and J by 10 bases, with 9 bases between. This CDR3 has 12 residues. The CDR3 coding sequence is TGTGCCATCAGTGAGGGATTAAAGGAGCAGTTCTTC. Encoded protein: CAISEGLKEQFF.

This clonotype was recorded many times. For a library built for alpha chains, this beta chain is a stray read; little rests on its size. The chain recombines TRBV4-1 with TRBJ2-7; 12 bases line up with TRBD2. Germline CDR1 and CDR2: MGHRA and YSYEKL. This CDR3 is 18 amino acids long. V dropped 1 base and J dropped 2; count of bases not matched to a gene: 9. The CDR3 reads CASSQVTSGRRRAYEQYF. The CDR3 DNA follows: TGCGCCAGCAGCCAAGTGACTAGCGGGAGAAGAAGGGCCTACGAGCAGTACTTC.

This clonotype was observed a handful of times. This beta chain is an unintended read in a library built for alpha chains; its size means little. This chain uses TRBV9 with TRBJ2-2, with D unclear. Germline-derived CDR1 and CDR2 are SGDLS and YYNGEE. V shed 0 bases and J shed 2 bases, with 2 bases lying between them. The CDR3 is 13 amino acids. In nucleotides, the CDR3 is TGTGCCAGCAGCGTAGACAACACCGGGGAGCTGTTTTTT. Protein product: CASSVDNTGELFF.

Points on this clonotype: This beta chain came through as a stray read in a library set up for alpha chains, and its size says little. CDR3 sequence reads: CASSRQRDEQFF. In nucleotides, the CDR3 is TGTGCCAGCAGCCGGCAGCGGGATGAGCAGTTCTTC. The chain recombines TRBV11-1 with TRBJ2-1; the D gene is possibly TRBD2 (6 bases). CDR3 size: 12 residues. Trimming removed 5 bases at V and 8 bases at J, with 10 bases between. From germline, CDR1 is SGHAT and CDR2 FQDESV (reference sequence). The entire variable domain, with the rest obtained from reference TRBV11-1 and TRBJ2-1, is as follows: EAEVAQSPRYKITEKSQAVAFWCDPISGHATLYWYRQILGQGPELLVQFQDESVVDDSQLPKDRFSAERLKGVDSTLKIQPAELGDSAMYLCASSRQRDEQFFGPGTRLTVL.

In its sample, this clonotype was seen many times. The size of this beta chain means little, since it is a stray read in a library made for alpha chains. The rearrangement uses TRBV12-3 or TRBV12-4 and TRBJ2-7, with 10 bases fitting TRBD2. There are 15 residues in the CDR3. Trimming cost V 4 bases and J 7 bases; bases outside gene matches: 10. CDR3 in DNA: TGTGCCAGCAGTTCCCCAGGGAGCGGGAGGGGAGAGCAGTACTTC. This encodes CASSSPGSGRGEQYF.

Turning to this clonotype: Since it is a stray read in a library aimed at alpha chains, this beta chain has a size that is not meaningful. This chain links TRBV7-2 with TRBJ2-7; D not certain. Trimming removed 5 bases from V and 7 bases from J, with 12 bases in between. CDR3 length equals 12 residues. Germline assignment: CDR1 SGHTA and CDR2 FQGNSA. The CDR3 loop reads CASSLRIREQYF. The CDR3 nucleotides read TGTGCCAGCAGCCTGCGTATCCGGGAGCAGTACTTC.

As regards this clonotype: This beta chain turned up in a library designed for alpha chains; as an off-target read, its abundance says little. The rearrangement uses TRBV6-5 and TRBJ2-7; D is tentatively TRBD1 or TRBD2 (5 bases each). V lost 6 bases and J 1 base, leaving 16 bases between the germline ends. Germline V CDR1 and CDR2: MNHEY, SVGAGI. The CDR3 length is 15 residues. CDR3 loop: CASRAAGTRSYEQYF. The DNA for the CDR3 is TGTGCCAGCAGGGCCGCAGGGACGAGGTCCTACGAGCAGTACTTC.

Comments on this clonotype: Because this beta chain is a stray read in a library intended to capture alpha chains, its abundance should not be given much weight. CDR3 bases: TGCAGCGTTGCACTAGCGGGGACCTACGAGCAGTACTTC. Encoded protein: CSVALAGTYEQYF. The rearrangement uses TRBV29-1 and TRBJ2-7; TRBD2 agrees at 10 bases. This CDR3 contains 13 residues. V was pared by 4 bases and J by 2 bases, with 2 bases of the junction left unmatched. Looked up from germline, CDR1 is SQVTM and CDR2 is ANQGSEA.

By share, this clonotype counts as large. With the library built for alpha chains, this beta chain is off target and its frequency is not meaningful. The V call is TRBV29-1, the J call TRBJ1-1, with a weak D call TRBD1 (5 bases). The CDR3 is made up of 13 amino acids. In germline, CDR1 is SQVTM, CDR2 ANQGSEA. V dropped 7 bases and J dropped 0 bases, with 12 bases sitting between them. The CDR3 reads CSAQQDLNTEAFF. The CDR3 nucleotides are TGCAGCGCTCAACAGGACTTGAACACTGAAGCTTTCTTT.

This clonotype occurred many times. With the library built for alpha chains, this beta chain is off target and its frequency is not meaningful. The CDR3 nucleotides read TGTGCCAGCAGGAGACAGGGACGGACAGATACGCAGTATTTT. It specifies CASRRQGRTDTQYF. This sequence joins TRBV6-5 and TRBJ2-3; 7 bases map to TRBD1. CDR3 length: 14 amino acids. Germline lookup yields CDR1 MNHEY and CDR2 SVGAGI. After removal of 6 bases from V and 3 bases from J, the junction contained 6 bases not matched to a gene.

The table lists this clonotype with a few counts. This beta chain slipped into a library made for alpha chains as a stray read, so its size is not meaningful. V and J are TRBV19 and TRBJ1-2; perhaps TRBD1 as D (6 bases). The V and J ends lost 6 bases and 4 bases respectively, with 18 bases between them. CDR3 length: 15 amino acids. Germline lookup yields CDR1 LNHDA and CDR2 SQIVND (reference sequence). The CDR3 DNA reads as TGTGCCAGTAGAGTTGACAGGCAAGCAGGCTATGGCTACACCTTC. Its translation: CASRVDRQAGYGYTF.